Below are 21 T cell receptor beta chains sequenced from a single sample in a study of monozygotic twins with inflammatory bowel disease. TCRdb re-called the 5' RACE reads; one entry per CDR3 protein, DNA not given. The sample shows around 200,000 distinct CDR3 sequences, and approximately 1.5% sits with its ten largest clones. Sequencing was performed on blood. The receptor source for this set is a human donor with ulcerative colitis or Crohn's disease, or a healthy co-twin of an affected twin (not recorded which).

The rearrangement joins TRBV5-1 to TRBJ2-3; TCRdb reports TRBD2, a call that lacks DNA to check it against. CDR1 and CDR2 (germline): SGHRS, YFSETQ. The CDR3 runs 15 residues. The CDR3 sequence is CASSLVTSGVGLEYF.

This chain links TRBV5-6 with TRBJ2-7; TCRdb gives TRBD2 as the D gene, but with no DNA this cannot be confirmed. The germline V gene has CDR1 SGHDT and CDR2 YYEEEE. The CDR3 sequence is 15 residues long. The chain's CDR3 is CASSLVGPSSYEQYF. The whole variable domain, filled in from reference TRBV5-6 and TRBJ2-7, reads DAGVTQSPTHLIKTRGQQVTLRCSPKSGHDTVSWYQQALGQGPQFIFQYYEEEERQRGNFPDRFSGHQFPNYSSELNVNALLLGDSALYLCASSLVGPSSYEQYFGPGTRLTVT.

This chain's CDR3 is CASSPGQGAYGYTF. The chain combines TRBV3-1 with TRBJ1-2; TCRdb designates TRBD1, a call that cannot be tested without DNA. CDR3 length: 14 amino acids. Per the germline V gene, CDR1 is LGHDT and CDR2 is YNNKEL (reference sequence).

This rearrangement joins TRBV7-9 to TRBJ2-4; the D call from TCRdb, TRBD1, cannot be confirmed without DNA. CDR3 length equals 15 residues. Germline CDR1 is SEHNR and CDR2 is FQNEAQ (reference sequence). This CDR3 reads CASSLVGQVKNIQYF.

CDR3: CASSLVVGTGTDTQYF. The chain carries TRBV7-9 and TRBJ2-3; TCRdb reports TRBD1, a call that lacks DNA to check it against. The length of the CDR3 is 16 residues. CDR1 and CDR2 from the germline V gene are SEHNR and FQNEAQ (reference sequence).

The CDR3 spells CASSQTNPSTYEQYF. The genes are TRBV6-1 and TRBJ2-7. The CDR3 is 15 residues long. The V gene's germline CDR1 is MNHNS and CDR2 SASEGT.

The chain couples TRBV11-2 to TRBJ2-3. The CDR3 runs 11 residues. CDR1 and CDR2 (germline): SGHAT, FQNNGV. The CDR3 sequence: CASSSQNTQYF.

The V call is TRBV20-1, the J call TRBJ1-5; TCRdb's D call of TRBD1 is untestable without DNA. Germline loops: CDR1 DFQATT, CDR2 SNEGSKA (reference sequence). The CDR3 length is 17 residues. CDR3 residues: CSAPPGQGPGSNQPQHF.

The gene calls are TRBV29-1 and TRBJ2-7; TCRdb calls TRBD1, which cannot be checked without DNA. This CDR3 comprises 12 residues. CDR1 SQVTM and CDR2 ANQGSEA come from the germline V gene. CDR3: CSVRDRVYEQYF.

J is TRBJ2-1 and V is TRBV2; TCRdb's D gene call, TRBD1, goes unchecked for lack of DNA. The length of the CDR3 is 13 residues. The germline V gene encodes CDR1 SNHLY and CDR2 FYNNEI. CDR3 in amino acids: CASWVMGGNEQFF.

This chain uses TRBV5-1 with TRBJ1-2; TCRdb calls TRBD1, which cannot be checked without DNA. Germline CDR1 SGHRS, CDR2 YFSETQ. The length of the CDR3 is 13 residues. CDR3 residues: CASSRTGDGGYTF.

The J gene is TRBJ1-6, the V gene TRBV27. The CDR3 totals 15 residues. Germline CDR1 and CDR2: MNHEY and SMNVEV (reference sequence). The CDR3 loop reads CASSLSVGGNSPLHF.

The chain has TRBV20-1 and TRBJ1-2. The CDR3 spans 14 residues. CDR1 DFQATT and CDR2 SNEGSKA come from the germline V gene (reference sequence). The CDR3: CSALPDLIMYGYTF.

V usage is TRBV6-1 and J usage is TRBJ2-5; TCRdb reports TRBD1, a call that lacks DNA to check it against. From germline, CDR1 is MNHNS and CDR2 SASEGT. The CDR3 length is 14 residues. The CDR3: CASSKYDRGETQYF.

The chain couples TRBV5-1 to TRBJ1-4; TCRdb's D call, TRBD1, is unchecked because there is no DNA. The CDR3 is made up of 14 amino acids. The V gene's germline CDR1 is SGHRS and CDR2 YFSETQ. The CDR3 here is CASSSTGANEKLFF.

The gene calls are TRBV11-1 and TRBJ2-2; the TRBD1 assignment by TCRdb is unverifiable without DNA. The CDR3 length is 15 residues. Germline values: CDR1 SGHAT, CDR2 FQDESV (reference sequence). CDR3 sequence reads: CASSPRDRATGELFF.

J is TRBJ2-1 and V is TRBV5-1; TCRdb gives TRBD2 as the D gene, but with no DNA this cannot be confirmed. This CDR3 contains 12 residues. Germline V lookup: CDR1 SGHRS, CDR2 YFSETQ. CDR3 sequence: CASSRGGYEQFF. Full variable domain (outside the CDR3, taken from reference TRBV5-1 and TRBJ2-1): KAGVTQTPRYLIKTRGQQVTLSCSPISGHRSVSWYQQTPGQGLQFLFEYFSETQRNKGNFPGRFSGRQFSNSRSEMNVSTLELGDSALYLCASSRGGYEQFFGPGTRLTVL.

The gene calls are TRBV20-1 and TRBJ2-2; the TCRdb call, TRBD1, lacks DNA for checking. This CDR3 region has 14 residues. CDR1 and CDR2 (germline): DFQATT, SNEGSKA (reference sequence). Here the CDR3 reads CSAARTVNTGELFF.

CDR3 sequence reads: CASSPSFPNTEAFF. The genes are TRBV18 and TRBJ1-1. Germline CDR1 reads KGHSH; CDR2 reads LQKENI. The CDR3 sequence is 14 residues long. Drawing the rest from reference TRBV18 and TRBJ1-1, the complete variable domain is NAGVMQNPRHLVRRRGQEARLRCSPMKGHSHVYWYRQLPEEGLKFMVYLQKENIIDESGMPKERFSAEFPKEGPSILRIQQVVRGDSAAYFCASSPSFPNTEAFFGQGTRLTVV.

This rearrangement joins TRBV5-5 to TRBJ2-3; TCRdb's D call, TRBD1, is unchecked because there is no DNA. Germline V lookup: CDR1 SGHKS, CDR2 YYEKEE (reference sequence). The CDR3 totals 14 residues. The CDR3 reads CASSLSGVRNTQYF. The complete variable domain, with remaining parts taken from reference TRBV5-5 and TRBJ2-3, reads DAGVTQSPTHLIKTRGQQVTLRCSPISGHKSVSWYQQVLGQGPQFIFQYYEKEERGRGNFPDRFSARQFPNYSSELNVNALLLGDSALYLCASSLSGVRNTQYFGPGTRLTVL.

The chain has TRBV4-2 and TRBJ1-2. The CDR3 loop spans 14 amino acids. The V gene's germline CDR1 is LGHNA and CDR2 YNFKEQ. CDR3 loop: CASSQDPSSYGYTF.